The clone carrying this T cell receptor (beta chain) turned up a few times. Antigen: not known. The data were taken from a study of cytomegalovirus exposure and HLA in healthy donors. Whole-study findings and limits: Despite most TCR sequences being rare, some public TCRs occurred in many donors.

Amplification used 60 Vbeta primers and 13 Jbeta primers. Assay: immunoSEQ multiplex PCR; the TCRdb copy retains only in-frame clones and omits some. The sample has approximately 110,000 clones; about 83% are singletons. Germline V gene sequence: CDR1 MDHEN, CDR2 SYDVKM. The length of the CDR3 is 14 residues. V gave up 6 bases and J gave up 8 bases, with 19 bases separating them. Sequenced: PBMCs. The chain recombines TRBV28 with TRBJ1-2, with a possible D match to TRBD1 (5 bases). The clonotype was recovered from a man younger than 30 in good health and CMV-seronegative. CDR3 sequence: CASSQPHIGGGYTF. In DNA, the CDR3 is TGTGCCAGCAGCCAGCCCCACATCGGGGGAGGCTACACCTTC.